This is a list of T cell receptor beta chains from one sample in a study of early T cells in non-severe SARS-CoV-2 infection. A single record per CDR3 protein comes from TCRdb applying MiXCR to the 5' RACE reads. The sample includes under 60,000 distinct CDR3 sequences, around 9.7% of them seen just once. Sequencing input: whole blood. Receptors originate from an adult who was a healthcare worker with PCR-confirmed SARS-CoV-2 infection or an uninfected control (not recorded which). Each CDR3 is given with its conserved first and last residue. A D gene is named only where the DNA matches it firmly. Clone size is shown for a subset of rows, as once, few, many or a class of expanded clone.

size: few
V: TRBV3-1
J: TRBJ2-2
D: .
DNA: TGTGCCAGCAGCCGCCGACAGGAGGGGAGTACCGGGGAGCTGTTTTTT
CDR3: CASSRRQEGSTGELFF

size: few
V: TRBV20-1
J: TRBJ2-1
D: TRBD1
DNA: TGCAGTGCCACCGGGACAGGGATGCAGGAGCAGTTCTTC
CDR3: CSATGTGMQEQFF

size: many
V: TRBV6-1
J: TRBJ2-7
D: TRBD2
DNA: TGTGCCAGCAGTGAAACGGCAGGGAGGGCCCCCTACGAGCAGTACTTC
CDR3: CASSETAGRAPYEQYF

size: many
V: TRBV6-6
J: TRBJ1-1
D: .
DNA: TGTGCCAGCAGTCCGCGGACGGGGATCATGAACACTGAAGCTTTCTTT
CDR3: CASSPRTGIMNTEAFF

size: few
V: TRBV7-7
J: TRBJ2-3
D: .
DNA: TGTGCCAGCAGCTCAGGTGCAGGGCTTAGCACAGATACGCAGTATTTT
CDR3: CASSSGAGLSTDTQYF

size: .
V: TRBV12-3/TRBV12-4
J: TRBJ1-1
D: TRBD1
DNA: TGTGCCAGCAAAGGACAGGGGAACACTGAAGCTTTCTTT
CDR3: CASKGQGNTEAFF

size: .
V: TRBV5-4
J: TRBJ2-1
D: .
DNA: TGTGCCAGCAGCCCCCTGGAGGGGTCGGGTGAGCAGTTCTTC
CDR3: CASSPLEGSGEQFF

size: few
V: TRBV3-1
J: TRBJ1-1
D: .
DNA: TGTGCCAGCAGCCCGCGGAGCGGCACTGAAGCTTTCTTT
CDR3: CASSPRSGTEAFF

size: few
V: TRBV30
J: TRBJ2-3
D: TRBD2
DNA: TGTGCCTGGAGTGCCCTAGCGGGGGGGCCGACTACGCAGTATTTT
CDR3: CAWSALAGGPTTQYF

size: many
V: TRBV7-9
J: TRBJ2-1
D: TRBD1
DNA: TGTGCCAGCAGCTTTGGAGACAGGGGGAGAATTAGTGAGCAGTTCTTC
CDR3: CASSFGDRGRISEQFF

size: few
V: TRBV20-1
J: TRBJ1-1
D: TRBD1
DNA: TGCAGTCCCTACAGGGGGCGGACTGAAGCTTTCTTT
CDR3: CSPYRGRTEAFF

size: many
V: TRBV29-1
J: TRBJ1-2
D: .
DNA: TGCAGCGTTGAAGATTTTGGGGGGAGGGATGGCTACACCTTC
CDR3: CSVEDFGGRDGYTF

size: many
V: TRBV7-8
J: TRBJ1-6
D: .
DNA: TGTGCCAGCAGCTTAAAGGGTTACTCACCCCTCCACTTT
CDR3: CASSLKGYSPLHF

size: .
V: TRBV6-1
J: TRBJ2-3
D: .
DNA: TGTGCCAGCAGTGAACTTCGGGATACGCAGTATTTT
CDR3: CASSELRDTQYF

size: few
V: TRBV25-1
J: TRBJ2-3
D: .
DNA: TGTGCCAGCAGTTGGGGCACAGATACGCAGTATTTT
CDR3: CASSWGTDTQYF

size: many
V: TRBV6-6
J: TRBJ2-3
D: .
DNA: TGTGCCAGCAGACTAGTCTTATCGGAAGATACGCAGTATTTT
CDR3: CASRLVLSEDTQYF

size: few
V: TRBV7-9
J: TRBJ1-6
D: .
DNA: TGTGCCAGCAGCAGTGGACAGTGGAGGACTTCACCCCTCCACTTT
CDR3: CASSSGQWRTSPLHF

size: .
V: TRBV4-1
J: TRBJ2-5
D: TRBD2
DNA: TGCGCCAGCAGCCAAGATCGGGAGCGGGGGGGCCAGGAGACCCAGTACTTC
CDR3: CASSQDRERGGQETQYF

size: few
V: TRBV3-1
J: TRBJ1-2
D: .
DNA: TGTGCCAGCAGCCAAGATCCGACAGTTTATGGCTACACCTTC
CDR3: CASSQDPTVYGYTF

size: many
V: TRBV5-1
J: TRBJ2-1
D: .
DNA: TGCGCCAGCAGTAGAGAAGAGAATGAGCAGTTCTTC
CDR3: CASSREENEQFF

size: many
V: TRBV5-1
J: TRBJ1-1
D: TRBD1
DNA: TGCGCCAGCAGCTTGAGGACAGGGATGAACACTGAAGCTTTCTTT
CDR3: CASSLRTGMNTEAFF

size: many
V: TRBV7-8
J: TRBJ2-3
D: TRBD2
DNA: TGTGCCAGCAGCCTGGACAGGCGGGGGGGGACAGATACGCAGTATTTT
CDR3: CASSLDRRGGTDTQYF

size: .
V: TRBV6-5
J: TRBJ1-1
D: TRBD1
DNA: TGTGCCAGCAGTGCTGGGGCAGGGGGGAGTGTAACTTTCTTT
CDR3: CASSAGAGGSVTFF

size: .
V: TRBV7-6
J: TRBJ2-7
D: .
DNA: TGTGCCAGCAGCTTAATGGGGCCAGACTACGAGCAGTACTTC
CDR3: CASSLMGPDYEQYF

size: few
V: TRBV5-1
J: TRBJ2-1
D: TRBD1
DNA: TGCGCCAGCAGCTCCGGACAGGGCAGTGAGCAGTTCTTC
CDR3: CASSSGQGSEQFF

size: .
V: TRBV7-3
J: TRBJ2-5
D: TRBD2
DNA: TGTGCCAGCAGCTCTGGGACTAGCGGGGGGCTTGAGACCCAGTACTTC
CDR3: CASSSGTSGGLETQYF

size: few
V: TRBV7-9
J: TRBJ2-2
D: .
DNA: TGTGCCAGCAGCCCTAACACCGGGGAGCTGTTTTTT
CDR3: CASSPNTGELFF

size: .
V: TRBV10-2
J: TRBJ2-7
D: .
DNA: TGCGCCAGCAGTGATGGGGGGCGTGAGCAGTACTTC
CDR3: CASSDGGREQYF

size: .
V: TRBV12-3/TRBV12-4
J: TRBJ2-2
D: TRBD2
DNA: TGTGCCAGCAGCCCCGGGACTAGACGGTCGCACACCGGGGAGCTGTTTTTT
CDR3: CASSPGTRRSHTGELFF

size: .
V: TRBV11-2
J: TRBJ2-1
D: .
DNA: TGTGCCAGCAGCTTAGTCCAAGAGGGGCAGTTCTTC
CDR3: CASSLVQEGQFF

size: .
V: TRBV12-5
J: TRBJ2-7
D: TRBD2
DNA: TGTGCTAGTGGTTTGTTTCCAGCGGGGGCGGAAAAATCCTACGAGCAGTACTTC
CDR3: CASGLFPAGAEKSYEQYF

size: .
V: TRBV20-1
J: TRBJ1-6
D: TRBD1
DNA: TGCAGTGCGCCCAGACAGGGGCCCAATTCACCCCTCCACTTT
CDR3: CSAPRQGPNSPLHF

size: .
V: TRBV10-3
J: TRBJ1-2
D: .
DNA: TGTGCCATCAGTGAACCGGGACGTCAGGGAGCTAACTATGGCTACACCTTC
CDR3: CAISEPGRQGANYGYTF

size: many
V: TRBV5-6
J: TRBJ2-7
D: .
DNA: TGTGCCAGCAGCCGGGCGGTGGGGGATCTTAATAACTACGAGCAGTACTTC
CDR3: CASSRAVGDLNNYEQYF

size: .
V: TRBV10-3
J: TRBJ2-7
D: .
DNA: TGTGCCATCAGTGGCCCGCGGCGGAGCCTCTCTACGAAGCAGTACTTC
CDR3: CAISGPRRSLSTKQYF

size: many
V: TRBV7-3
J: TRBJ2-2
D: .
DNA: TGTGCCAGCAGCTCATCCCCGGGCACCGGGGAGCTGTTTTTT
CDR3: CASSSSPGTGELFF

size: few
V: TRBV7-9
J: TRBJ2-3
D: .
DNA: TGTGCCAGCAGCGCTACTACAGATACGCAGTATTTT
CDR3: CASSATTDTQYF

size: many
V: TRBV7-6
J: TRBJ2-2
D: .
DNA: TGTGCCAGCAGCTCATACACCGGGGAGCTGTTTTTT
CDR3: CASSSYTGELFF

size: many
V: TRBV4-1
J: TRBJ2-3
D: .
DNA: TGCGCCAGCAGACAGCTTACAGGGCTTCGAGATACGCAGTATTTT
CDR3: CASRQLTGLRDTQYF

size: few
V: TRBV7-8
J: TRBJ2-1
D: TRBD2
DNA: TGTGCCAGCTTTCGACTAGCGGGGGCAAATGAGCAGTTCTTC
CDR3: CASFRLAGANEQFF

size: few
V: TRBV2
J: TRBJ2-1
D: .
DNA: TGTGCCAGCACGCTTCGACGGAGTAGCTCCTACAATGAGCAGTTCTTC
CDR3: CASTLRRSSSYNEQFF

size: .
V: TRBV5-1
J: TRBJ1-1
D: .
DNA: TGCGCCAGCAGCTTGGCAGGGGTTGCGACTGAAGCTTTCTTT
CDR3: CASSLAGVATEAFF

size: few
V: TRBV6-2/TRBV6-3
J: TRBJ2-3
D: TRBD2
DNA: TGTGCCAGCAGTTCTTCCATGATAGCTAGCGGATCCACAGATACGCAGTATTTT
CDR3: CASSSSMIASGSTDTQYF

size: .
V: TRBV24-1
J: TRBJ1-2
D: TRBD1
DNA: TGTGCCACCAGTGCCACAGGGGCCGTGAACTATGGCTACACCTTC
CDR3: CATSATGAVNYGYTF

size: many
V: TRBV18
J: TRBJ2-2
D: .
DNA: TGTGCCAGCTCACCCCCTATCGGGACCGGGGAGCTGTTTTTT
CDR3: CASSPPIGTGELFF

size: few
V: TRBV29-1
J: TRBJ2-7
D: TRBD1
DNA: TGCAGCGTTAGGGGAACGGGACAGGGCCCACGGGAGCAGTACTTC
CDR3: CSVRGTGQGPREQYF

size: many
V: TRBV5-1
J: TRBJ2-5
D: TRBD2
DNA: TGCGCCAGCAGCTTTAGCGGGGGAGAGACCCAGTACTTC
CDR3: CASSFSGGETQYF

size: many
V: TRBV13
J: TRBJ2-3
D: .
DNA: TGTGCCAGCAGTACCATAGGGGGGGCCGTAACAGATACGCAGTATTTT
CDR3: CASSTIGGAVTDTQYF

size: many
V: TRBV6-1
J: TRBJ2-1
D: .
DNA: TGTGCCAGCAGTGAACGGGACACCCACAATGAGCAGTTCTTC
CDR3: CASSERDTHNEQFF

size: few
V: TRBV4-1
J: TRBJ2-7
D: TRBD2
DNA: TGCGCCAGCAGCCCGGTCGGGGAGGGGCACTCCTACGAGCAGTACTTC
CDR3: CASSPVGEGHSYEQYF

size: few
V: TRBV20-1
J: TRBJ1-4
D: TRBD1
DNA: TGCAGTGCTAGAGATACAGGACAGGGTGAAAAACTGTTTTTT
CDR3: CSARDTGQGEKLFF

size: many
V: TRBV18
J: TRBJ1-5
D: .
DNA: TGTGCCAGCTCACCGGCAGGGAATCAGCCCCAGCATTTT
CDR3: CASSPAGNQPQHF

size: few
V: TRBV5-4
J: TRBJ2-3
D: TRBD1
DNA: TGTGCCACAGGGGGAAAAGAGGCCACAGATACGCAGTATTTT
CDR3: CATGGKEATDTQYF

size: .
V: TRBV5-5
J: TRBJ1-4
D: .
DNA: TGTGCCAGCATCCGGAGGGCGGGGGAAAAACTGTTTTTT
CDR3: CASIRRAGEKLFF

size: few
V: TRBV3-1
J: TRBJ2-1
D: .
DNA: TGTGCCAGCAGCCAAGAACACCGGCCGTACAATGAGCAGTTCTTC
CDR3: CASSQEHRPYNEQFF

size: .
V: TRBV7-2
J: TRBJ2-3
D: .
DNA: TGTGCCAGCAGCCCGAAGACAGGGAGGGCAGATACGCAGTATTTT
CDR3: CASSPKTGRADTQYF

size: few
V: TRBV11-3
J: TRBJ2-2
D: .
DNA: TGTGCCAGCAGCCACCGGCTTGGGGGCACCGGGGAGCTGTTTTTT
CDR3: CASSHRLGGTGELFF

size: .
V: TRBV4-1
J: TRBJ2-5
D: .
DNA: TGCGCCAGCAGCCTCAGGGGAAGGGAATCAGAGACCCAGTACTTC
CDR3: CASSLRGRESETQYF